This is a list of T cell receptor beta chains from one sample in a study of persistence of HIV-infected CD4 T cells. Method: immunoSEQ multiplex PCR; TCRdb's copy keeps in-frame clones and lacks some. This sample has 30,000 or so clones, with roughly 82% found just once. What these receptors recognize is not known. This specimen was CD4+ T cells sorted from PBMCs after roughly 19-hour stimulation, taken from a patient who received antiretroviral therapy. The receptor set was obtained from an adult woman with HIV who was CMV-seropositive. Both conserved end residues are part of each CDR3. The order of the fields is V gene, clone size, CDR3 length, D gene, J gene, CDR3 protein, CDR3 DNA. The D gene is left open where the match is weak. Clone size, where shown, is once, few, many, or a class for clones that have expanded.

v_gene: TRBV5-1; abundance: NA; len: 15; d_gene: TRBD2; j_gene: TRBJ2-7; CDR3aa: CASSFAGERQIEQYF; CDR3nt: TGCGCCAGCAGCTTCGCGGGAGAACGGCAGATCGAGCAGTACTTC
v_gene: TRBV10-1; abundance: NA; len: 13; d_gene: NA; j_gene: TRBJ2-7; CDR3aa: CASSEAGGYEQYF; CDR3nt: TGCGCCAGCAGTGAGGCAGGGGGGTACGAGCAGTACTTC
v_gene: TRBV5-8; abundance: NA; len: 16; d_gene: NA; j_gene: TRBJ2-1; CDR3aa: CASKGRTADSYNEQFF; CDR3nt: TGTGCCAGCAAAGGGAGGACTGCCGACTCCTACAATGAGCAGTTCTTC
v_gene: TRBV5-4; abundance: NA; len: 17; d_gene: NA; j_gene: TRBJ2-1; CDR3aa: CASSFVGKPSNYNEQFF; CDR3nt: TGTGCCAGCAGCTTCGTGGGAAAGCCATCTAACTACAATGAGCAGTTCTTC
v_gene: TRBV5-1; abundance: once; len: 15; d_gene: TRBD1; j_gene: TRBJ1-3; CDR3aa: CASSLQGAQGNTIYF; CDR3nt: TGCGCCAGCAGCTTACAGGGGGCACAGGGAAACACCATATATTTT
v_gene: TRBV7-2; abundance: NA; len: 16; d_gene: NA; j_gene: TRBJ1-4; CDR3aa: CASSTGRGAVGEKLFF; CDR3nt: TGTGCCAGCAGCACGGGAAGAGGGGCAGTAGGTGAAAAACTGTTTTTT
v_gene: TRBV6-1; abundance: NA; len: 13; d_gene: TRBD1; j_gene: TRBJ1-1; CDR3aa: CASSENRGTEAFF; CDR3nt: TGTGCCAGCAGTGAGAACAGGGGCACTGAAGCTTTCTTT
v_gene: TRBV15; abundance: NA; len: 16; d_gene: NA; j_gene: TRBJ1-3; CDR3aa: CATSSNRGGLGNTIYF; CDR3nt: TGTGCCACCAGCAGTAATAGAGGGGGACTCGGAAACACCATATATTTT
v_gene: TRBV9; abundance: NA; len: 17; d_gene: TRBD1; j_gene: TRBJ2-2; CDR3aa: CASSVGRGLANTGELFF; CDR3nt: TGTGCCAGCAGCGTAGGAAGGGGGCTCGCGAACACCGGGGAGCTGTTTTTT
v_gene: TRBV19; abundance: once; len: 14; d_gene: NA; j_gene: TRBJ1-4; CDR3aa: CASSIKGLNEKLFF; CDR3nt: TGTGCCAGTAGTATCAAAGGTCTTAATGAAAAACTGTTTTTT
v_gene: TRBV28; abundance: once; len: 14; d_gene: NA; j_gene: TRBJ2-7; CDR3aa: CASSLGGIQNEQYF; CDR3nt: TGTGCCAGCAGTTTAGGCGGGATTCAGAACGAGCAGTACTTC
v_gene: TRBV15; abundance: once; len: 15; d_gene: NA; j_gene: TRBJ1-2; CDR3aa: CATSPRLQDSYGYTF; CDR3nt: TGTGCCACCAGCCCGCGTCTCCAAGATAGCTATGGCTACACCTTC
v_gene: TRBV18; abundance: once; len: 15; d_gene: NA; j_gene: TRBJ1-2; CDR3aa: CASSPRQEINYGYTF; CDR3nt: TGTGCCAGCTCACCCAGACAGGAAATCAACTATGGCTACACCTTC
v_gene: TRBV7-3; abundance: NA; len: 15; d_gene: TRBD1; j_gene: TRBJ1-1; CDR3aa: CASSLSGGGNTEAFF; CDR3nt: TGTGCCAGCAGCTTAAGTGGAGGGGGCAACACTGAAGCTTTCTTT
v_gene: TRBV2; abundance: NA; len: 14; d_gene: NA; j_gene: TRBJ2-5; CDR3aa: CASSEYRTQETQYF; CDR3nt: TGTGCCAGCAGTGAATACAGGACCCAAGAGACCCAGTACTTC
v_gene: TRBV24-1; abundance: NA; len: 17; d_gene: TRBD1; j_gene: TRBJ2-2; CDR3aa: CATSDFSGTARTGELFF; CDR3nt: TGTGCCACCAGTGATTTCTCCGGGACAGCCCGCACCGGGGAGCTGTTTTTT
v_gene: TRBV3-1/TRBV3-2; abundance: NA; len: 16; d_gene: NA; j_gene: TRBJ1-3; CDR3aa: CASSQRSGFSGNTIYF; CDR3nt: TGTGCCAGCAGCCAAAGGTCGGGCTTTTCTGGAAACACCATATATTTT
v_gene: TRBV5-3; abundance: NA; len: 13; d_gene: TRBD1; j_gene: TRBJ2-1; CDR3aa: CARSLMQGVEQFF; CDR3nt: TGTGCCAGAAGCTTGATGCAGGGGGTTGAACAGTTCTTC
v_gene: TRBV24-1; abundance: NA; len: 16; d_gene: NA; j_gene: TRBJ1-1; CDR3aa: CATSPPGESLNTEAFF; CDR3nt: TGTGCCACCAGCCCCCCGGGAGAGAGCCTAAACACTGAAGCTTTCTTT
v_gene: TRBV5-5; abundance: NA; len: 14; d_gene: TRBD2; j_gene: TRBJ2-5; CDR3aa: CASSQGLARETQYF; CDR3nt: TGTGCCAGCAGCCAGGGACTAGCTAGAGAGACCCAGTACTTC
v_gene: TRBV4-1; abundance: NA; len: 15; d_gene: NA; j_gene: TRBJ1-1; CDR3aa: CASSQGGGNGVGAFF; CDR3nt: TGCGCCAGCAGCCAAGGCGGTGGAAACGGTGTTGGAGCTTTCTTT
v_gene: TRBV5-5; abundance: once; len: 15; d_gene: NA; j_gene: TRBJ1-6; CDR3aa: CASIMTAGYNSPLHF; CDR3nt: TGTGCCAGCATCATGACGGCCGGCTATAATTCACCCCTCCACTTT
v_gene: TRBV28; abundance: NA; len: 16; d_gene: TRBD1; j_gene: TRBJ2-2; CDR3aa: CASRNDRAELTGELFF; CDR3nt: TGTGCCAGCAGAAATGACAGGGCCGAACTCACCGGGGAGCTGTTTTTT
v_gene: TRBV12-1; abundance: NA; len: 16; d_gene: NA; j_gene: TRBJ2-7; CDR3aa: CARRASGTHPSREQYF; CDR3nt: TGTGCCAGGCGGGCTAGCGGGACACACCCCTCTCGGGAGCAGTACTTC
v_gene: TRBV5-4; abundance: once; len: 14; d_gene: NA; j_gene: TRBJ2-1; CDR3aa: CASSLLRDNNEQFF; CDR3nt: TGTGCCAGCAGCTTGTTGAGGGACAACAATGAGCAGTTCTTC
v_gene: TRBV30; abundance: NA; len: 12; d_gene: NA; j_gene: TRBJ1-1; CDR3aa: CAWSVGNTEAFF; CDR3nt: TGTGCTTGGAGTGTAGGGAACACTGAAGCTTTCTTT
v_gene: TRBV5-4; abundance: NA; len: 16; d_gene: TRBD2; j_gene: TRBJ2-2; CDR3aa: CASSLGGVAGTGELFF; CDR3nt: TGTGCCAGCAGCTTGGGTGGAGTAGCGGGGACCGGGGAGCTGTTTTTT
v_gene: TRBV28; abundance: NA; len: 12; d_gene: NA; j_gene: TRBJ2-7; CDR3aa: CASSRRGREQYF; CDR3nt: TGTGCCAGCAGCCGGAGGGGGCGGGAGCAGTACTTC
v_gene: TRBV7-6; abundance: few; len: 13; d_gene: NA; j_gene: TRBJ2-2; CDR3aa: CASSPFKPGELFF; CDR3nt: TGTGCCAGCAGCCCCTTCAAACCCGGGGAGCTGTTTTTT
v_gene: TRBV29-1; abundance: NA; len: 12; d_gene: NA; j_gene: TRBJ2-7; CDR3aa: CSVLRASYEQYF; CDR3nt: TGCAGCGTCCTCAGGGCCTCCTACGAGCAGTACTTC
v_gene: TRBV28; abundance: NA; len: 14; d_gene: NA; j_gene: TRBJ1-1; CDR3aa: CASSLGGSWTEAFF; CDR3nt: TGTGCCAGCAGTTTAGGGGGCAGTTGGACTGAAGCTTTCTTT
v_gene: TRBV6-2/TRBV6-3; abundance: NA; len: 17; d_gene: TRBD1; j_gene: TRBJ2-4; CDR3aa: CASSPRGQGLAKNIQYF; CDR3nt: TGTGCCAGCAGTCCCCGGGGACAGGGGCTAGCCAAAAACATTCAGTACTTC
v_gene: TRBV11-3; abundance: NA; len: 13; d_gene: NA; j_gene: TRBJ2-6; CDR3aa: CASSLAGANVLTF; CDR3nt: TGTGCCAGCAGCTTAGCTGGGGCCAACGTCCTGACTTTC
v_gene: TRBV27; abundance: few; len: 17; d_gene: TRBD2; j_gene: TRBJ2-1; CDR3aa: CASSLGLTISQGNEQFF; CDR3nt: TGTGCCAGCAGTTTGGGACTAACGATATCCCAAGGGAATGAGCAGTTCTTC
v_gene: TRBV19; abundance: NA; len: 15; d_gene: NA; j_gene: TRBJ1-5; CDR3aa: CASSLVRASNQPQHF; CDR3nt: TGTGCCAGTAGTTTAGTCAGGGCGAGCAATCAGCCCCAGCATTTT
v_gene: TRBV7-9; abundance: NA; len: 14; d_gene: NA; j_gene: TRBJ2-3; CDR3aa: CASSLGRLADTQYF; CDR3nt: TGTGCCAGCAGCTTAGGTCGACTAGCAGATACGCAGTATTTT
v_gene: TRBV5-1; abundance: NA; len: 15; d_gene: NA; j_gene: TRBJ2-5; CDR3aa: CASSLAQTRQETQYF; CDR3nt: TGCGCCAGCAGCTTGGCGCAGACACGCCAAGAGACCCAGTACTTC
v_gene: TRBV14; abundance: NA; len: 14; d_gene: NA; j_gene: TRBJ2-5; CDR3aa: CASSQGARSETQYF; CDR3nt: TGTGCCAGCAGCCAAGGGGCGCGGTCAGAGACCCAGTACTTC
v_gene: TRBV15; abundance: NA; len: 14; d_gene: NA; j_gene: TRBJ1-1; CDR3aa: CATSRDVGSTEAFF; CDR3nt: TGTGCCACCAGCAGAGACGTGGGTAGCACTGAAGCTTTCTTT